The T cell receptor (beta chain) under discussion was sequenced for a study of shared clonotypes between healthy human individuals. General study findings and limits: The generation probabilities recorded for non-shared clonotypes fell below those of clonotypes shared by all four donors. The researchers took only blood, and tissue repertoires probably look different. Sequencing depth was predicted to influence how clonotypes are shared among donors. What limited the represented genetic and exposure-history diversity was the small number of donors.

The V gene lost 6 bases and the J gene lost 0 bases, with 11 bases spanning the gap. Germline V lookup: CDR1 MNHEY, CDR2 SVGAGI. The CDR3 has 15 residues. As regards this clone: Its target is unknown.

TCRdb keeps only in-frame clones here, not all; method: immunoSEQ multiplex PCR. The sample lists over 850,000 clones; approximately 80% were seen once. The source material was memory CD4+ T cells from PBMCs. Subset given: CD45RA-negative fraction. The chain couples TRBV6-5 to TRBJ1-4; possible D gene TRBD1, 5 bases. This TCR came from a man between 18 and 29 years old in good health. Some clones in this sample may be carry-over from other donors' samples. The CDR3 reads CASSAQGATNEKLFF. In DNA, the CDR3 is TGTGCCAGCAGCGCTCAGGGTGCAACTAATGAAAAACTGTTTTTT.